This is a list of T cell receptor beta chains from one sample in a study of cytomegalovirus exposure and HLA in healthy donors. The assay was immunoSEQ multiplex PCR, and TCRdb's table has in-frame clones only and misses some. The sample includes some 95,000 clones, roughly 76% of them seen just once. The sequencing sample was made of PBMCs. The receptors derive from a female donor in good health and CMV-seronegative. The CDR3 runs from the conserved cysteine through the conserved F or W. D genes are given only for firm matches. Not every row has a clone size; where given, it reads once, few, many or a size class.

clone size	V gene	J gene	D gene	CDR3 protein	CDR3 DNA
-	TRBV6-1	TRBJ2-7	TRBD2	CASIPSVAGVEQYF	TGTGCCAGCATTCCTTCGGTAGCGGGAGTCGAGCAGTACTTC
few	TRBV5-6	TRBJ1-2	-	CASSLGGGNYGYTF	TGTGCCAGCAGCTTGGGTGGGGGCAACTATGGCTACACCTTC
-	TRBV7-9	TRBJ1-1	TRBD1	CASRKTGWGANTEAFF	TGTGCCAGCAGAAAGACAGGGTGGGGAGCGAATACTGAAGCTTTCTTT
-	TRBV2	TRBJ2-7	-	CASSVSRYEQYF	TGTGCCAGCAGTGTTTCGCGCTACGAGCAGTACTTC
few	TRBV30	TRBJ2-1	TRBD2	CAWSVAGFTVNEQFF	TGTGCCTGGAGTGTAGCGGGATTCACGGTAAATGAGCAGTTCTTC
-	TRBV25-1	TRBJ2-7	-	CASSVRGEQYF	TGTGCCAGCAGTGTACGGGGGGAGCAGTACTTC
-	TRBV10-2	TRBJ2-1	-	CASSERGVRFF	TGCGCCAGCAGTGAAAGGGGCGTTAGGTTCTTC
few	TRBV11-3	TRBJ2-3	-	CASKSGLLGDTQYF	TGTGCCAGCAAAAGTGGACTGTTAGGCGATACGCAGTATTTT
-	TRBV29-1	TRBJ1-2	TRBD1	CSVLEGQNYGYTF	TGCAGCGTACTCGAGGGACAGAACTATGGCTACACCTTC
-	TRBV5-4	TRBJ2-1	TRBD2	CASSRGGTSGSEQFF	TGTGCCAGCAGCCGAGGGGGGACTAGCGGTTCCGAGCAGTTCTTC
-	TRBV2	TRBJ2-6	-	CASRRGGATSGANVLTF	TGTGCCAGCAGGCGAGGGGGGGCAACCTCTGGGGCCAACGTCCTGACTTTC
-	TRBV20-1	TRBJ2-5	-	CSPLTETQYF	TGCAGTCCACTAACGGAGACCCAGTACTTC
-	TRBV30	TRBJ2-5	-	CAWCGPPRETQYF	TGTGCCTGGTGCGGGCCGCCCCGGGAGACCCAGTACTTC
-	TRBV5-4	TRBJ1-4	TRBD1	CASSRQGALEKLFF	TGTGCCAGCAGCCGACAGGGGGCCTTGGAAAAACTGTTTTTT
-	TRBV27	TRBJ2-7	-	CASSPHRADEQYF	TGTGCCAGCAGTCCTCACAGGGCAGACGAGCAGTACTTC
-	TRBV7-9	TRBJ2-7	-	CASSLVIMTAFPYEQYF	TGTGCCAGCAGCTTAGTCATTATGACTGCCTTCCCCTACGAGCAGTACTTC
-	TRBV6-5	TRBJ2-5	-	CASREGRFTQETQYF	TGTGCCAGCAGGGAGGGGCGCTTTACCCAAGAGACCCAGTACTTC
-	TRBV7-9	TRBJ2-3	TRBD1	CASSSINRGILTDTQYF	TGTGCCAGCAGCTCCATTAACAGGGGGATTCTCACAGATACGCAGTATTTT
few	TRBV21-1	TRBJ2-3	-	CASSKARASGRARTDTQYF	TGTGCCAGCAGCAAAGCGCGGGCTAGCGGGAGGGCCAGAACAGATACGCAGTATTTT
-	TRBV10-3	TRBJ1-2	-	CAISDNEGYGYTF	TGTGCCATCAGTGACAATGAGGGCTATGGCTACACCTTC
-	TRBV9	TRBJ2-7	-	CASSVDQGPYEQYF	TGTGCCAGCAGCGTAGACCAGGGCCCCTACGAGCAGTACTTC
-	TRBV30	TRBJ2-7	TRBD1	CAWSAGQGDYEQYF	TGTGCCTGGAGTGCGGGACAGGGGGACTACGAGCAGTACTTC
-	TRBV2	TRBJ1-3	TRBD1	CASRTGVFSGNTIYF	TGTGCCAGCAGGACAGGGGTATTCTCTGGAAACACCATATATTTT
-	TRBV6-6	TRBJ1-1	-	CASSYRDNTEAFF	TGTGCCAGCAGTTACCGGGATAACACTGAAGCTTTCTTT
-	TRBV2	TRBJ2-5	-	CASRARQVQETQYF	TGTGCCAGCAGGGCCAGACAGGTCCAAGAGACCCAGTACTTC
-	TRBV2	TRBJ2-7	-	CASSEESGWYEQYF	TGTGCCAGCAGTGAGGAAAGCGGGTGGTACGAGCAGTACTTC
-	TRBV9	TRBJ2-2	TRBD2	CASSVVAGGGTGELFF	TGTGCCAGCAGCGTAGTAGCGGGAGGGGGGACCGGGGAGCTGTTTTTT
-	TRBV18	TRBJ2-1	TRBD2	CASSHSGGQVGRSYNEQFF	TGTGCCAGCTCACACAGCGGGGGTCAAGTTGGTCGCTCCTACAATGAGCAGTTCTTC
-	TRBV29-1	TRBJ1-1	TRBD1	CSVVRGQGLTEAFF	TGCAGCGTTGTTCGTGGACAGGGACTCACTGAAGCTTTCTTT
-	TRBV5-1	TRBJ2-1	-	CASRSVPDNNEQFF	TGCGCCAGCAGGAGCGTTCCGGACAATAATGAGCAGTTCTTC
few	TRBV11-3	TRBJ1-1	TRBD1	CASSRDRAEAFF	TGTGCCAGCAGCCGCGACAGGGCTGAAGCTTTCTTT
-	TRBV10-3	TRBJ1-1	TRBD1	CAISEEGQSAFF	TGTGCCATCAGTGAGGAGGGACAGTCGGCTTTCTTT
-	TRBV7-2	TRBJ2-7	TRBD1	CASSLLGQGSYEQYF	TGTGCCAGCAGCCTACTTGGACAGGGGTCCTACGAGCAGTACTTC
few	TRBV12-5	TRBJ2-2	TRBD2	CASEASGFTGELFF	TGTGCTAGTGAGGCTAGCGGCTTCACCGGGGAGCTGTTTTTT
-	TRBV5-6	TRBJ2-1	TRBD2	CASSPGTSGSSYNEQFF	TGTGCCAGCAGCCCAGGGACTAGCGGGAGCTCCTACAATGAGCAGTTCTTC
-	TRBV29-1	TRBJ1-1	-	CSVEFQQDSGTEAFF	TGCAGCGTTGAATTTCAACAGGACAGCGGAACTGAAGCTTTCTTT
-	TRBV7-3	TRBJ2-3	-	CASSQEGESTDTQYF	TGTGCCAGCAGCCAAGAGGGAGAGAGCACAGATACGCAGTATTTT
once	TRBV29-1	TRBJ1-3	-	CSVVGGSFSGNTIYF	TGCAGCGTTGTTGGAGGCTCCTTCTCTGGAAACACCATATATTTT
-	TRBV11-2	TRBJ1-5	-	CASSLQGSQPQHF	TGTGCCAGCAGCCTCCAGGGCTCTCAGCCCCAGCATTTT
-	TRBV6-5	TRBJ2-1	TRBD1	CASSWTGSSYNEQFF	TGTGCCAGCAGCTGGACAGGATCCTCCTACAATGAGCAGTTCTTC
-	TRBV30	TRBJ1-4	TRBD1	CAWSRATGKDEKLFF	TGTGCCTGGAGTCGGGCGACAGGGAAGGACGAAAAACTGTTTTTT
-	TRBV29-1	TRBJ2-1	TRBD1	CSVVNLDRVGEQFF	TGCAGCGTTGTTAACTTGGACAGGGTTGGGGAGCAGTTCTTC
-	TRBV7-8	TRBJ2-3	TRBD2	CASSLGVLAGSGTQYF	TGTGCCAGCAGCTTAGGAGTACTAGCGGGGTCAGGTACGCAGTATTTT
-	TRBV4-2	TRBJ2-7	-	CASSQDPGWEYEQYF	TGTGCCAGCAGCCAAGACCCTGGGTGGGAGTACGAGCAGTACTTC
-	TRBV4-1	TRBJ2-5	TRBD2	CASSQWSSGSPLETQYF	TGCGCCAGCAGCCAATGGTCCAGCGGGAGCCCCCTGGAGACCCAGTACTTC
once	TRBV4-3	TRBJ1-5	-	CASSQEGGGRDSNQPQHF	TGCGCCAGCAGCCAAGAAGGGGGGGGGCGAGATAGCAATCAGCCCCAGCATTTT
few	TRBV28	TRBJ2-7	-	CASRRTRGSSYEQYF	TGTGCCAGCAGACGTACCAGGGGCAGCTCCTACGAGCAGTACTTC
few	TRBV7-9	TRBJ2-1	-	CASSHFTIAYNEQFF	TGTGCCAGCAGCCACTTCACGATAGCCTACAATGAGCAGTTCTTC
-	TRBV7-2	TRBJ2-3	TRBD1	CASSLTGGDTQYF	TGTGCCAGCAGCCTAACAGGGGGCGATACGCAGTATTTT
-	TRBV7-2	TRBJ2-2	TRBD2	CASSSLAGGIGELFF	TGTGCCAGCAGCTCACTAGCGGGGGGGATCGGGGAGCTGTTTTTT
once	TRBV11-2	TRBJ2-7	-	CASSLGGWGPYEQYF	TGTGCCAGCAGCTTAGGGGGGTGGGGGCCCTACGAGCAGTACTTC